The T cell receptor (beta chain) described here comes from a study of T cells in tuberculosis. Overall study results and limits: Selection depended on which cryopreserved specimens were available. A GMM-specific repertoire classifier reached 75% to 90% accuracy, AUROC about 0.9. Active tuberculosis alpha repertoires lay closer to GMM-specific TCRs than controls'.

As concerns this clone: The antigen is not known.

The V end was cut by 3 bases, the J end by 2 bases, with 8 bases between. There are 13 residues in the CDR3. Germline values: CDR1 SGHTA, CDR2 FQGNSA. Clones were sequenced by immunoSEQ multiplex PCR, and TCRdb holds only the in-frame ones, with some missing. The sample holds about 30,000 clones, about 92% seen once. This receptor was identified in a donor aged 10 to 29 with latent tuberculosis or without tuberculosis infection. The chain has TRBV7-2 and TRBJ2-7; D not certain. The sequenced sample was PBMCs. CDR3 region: CASSFSLTYEQYF. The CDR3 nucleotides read TGTGCCAGCAGCTTCTCCCTTACCTACGAGCAGTACTTC.